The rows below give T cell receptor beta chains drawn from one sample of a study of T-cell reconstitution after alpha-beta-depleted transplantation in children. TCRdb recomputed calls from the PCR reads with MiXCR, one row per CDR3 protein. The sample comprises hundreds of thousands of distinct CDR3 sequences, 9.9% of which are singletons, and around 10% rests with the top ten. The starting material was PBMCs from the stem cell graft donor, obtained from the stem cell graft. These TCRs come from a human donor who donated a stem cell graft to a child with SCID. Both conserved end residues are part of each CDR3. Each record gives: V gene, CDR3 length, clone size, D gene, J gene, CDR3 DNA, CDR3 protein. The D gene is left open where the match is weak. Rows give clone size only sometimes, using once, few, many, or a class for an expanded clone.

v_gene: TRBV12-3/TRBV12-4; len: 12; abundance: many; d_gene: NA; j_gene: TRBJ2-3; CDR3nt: TGTGCCAGCCGACTCGGGACAGATACGCAGTATTTT; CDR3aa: CASRLGTDTQYF
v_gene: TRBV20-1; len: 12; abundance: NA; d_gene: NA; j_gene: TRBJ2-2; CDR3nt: TGCAGTGCCCCGCGGGGACCCGGGGAGCTGTTTTTT; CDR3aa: CSAPRGPGELFF
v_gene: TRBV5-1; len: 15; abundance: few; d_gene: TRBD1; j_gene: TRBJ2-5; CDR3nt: TGCGCCAGCAGCCCAGGGGACAGGGGAGAAGAGACCCAGTACTTC; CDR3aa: CASSPGDRGEETQYF
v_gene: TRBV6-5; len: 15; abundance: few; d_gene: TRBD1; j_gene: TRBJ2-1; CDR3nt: TGTGCCAGCAGTTACCCAGGGACAGTGGGGAATGAGCAGTTCTTC; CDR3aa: CASSYPGTVGNEQFF
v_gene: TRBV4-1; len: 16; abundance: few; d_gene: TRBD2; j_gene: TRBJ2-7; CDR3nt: TGCGCCAGCAGCCAAGAACCTAGCGGGGGGTTCTACGAGCAGTACTTC; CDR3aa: CASSQEPSGGFYEQYF
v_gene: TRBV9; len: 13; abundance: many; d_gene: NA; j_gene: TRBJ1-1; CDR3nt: TGTGCCAGCAGCGTAGAGGTCTGGGCTGAAGCTTTCTTT; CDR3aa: CASSVEVWAEAFF
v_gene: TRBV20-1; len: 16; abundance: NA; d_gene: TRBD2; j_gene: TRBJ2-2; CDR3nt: TGCTGTGCTAGAGACCGCAAGCGGGGGGACACCGGGGAGCTGTTTTTT; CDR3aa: CCARDRKRGDTGELFF
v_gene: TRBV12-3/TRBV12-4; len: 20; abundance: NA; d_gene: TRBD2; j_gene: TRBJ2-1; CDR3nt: TGTGCCAGCAGAAAAAAACCGGGACTAGCGGGGGGGCCTTTATTGAATGAGCAGTTCTTC; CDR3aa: CASRKKPGLAGGPLLNEQFF
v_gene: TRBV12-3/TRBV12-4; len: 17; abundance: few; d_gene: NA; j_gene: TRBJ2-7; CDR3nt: TGTGCCAGCAGTCCGGAATTATCATGGGACACCTACTACGAGCAGTACTTC; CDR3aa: CASSPELSWDTYYEQYF
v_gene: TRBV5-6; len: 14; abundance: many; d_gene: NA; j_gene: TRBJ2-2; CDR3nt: TGTGCCAGCAGCCTTGGAGAAAACACCGGGGAGCTGTTTTTT; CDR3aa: CASSLGENTGELFF
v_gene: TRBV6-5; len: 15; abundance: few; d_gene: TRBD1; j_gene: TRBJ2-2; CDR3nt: TGTGCCAGCAGTTACGGACAGGCCCGAACCGGGGAGCTGTTTTTT; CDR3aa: CASSYGQARTGELFF
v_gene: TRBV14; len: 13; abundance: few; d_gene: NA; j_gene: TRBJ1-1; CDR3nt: TGTGCCAGCAGCCAAGATACAAGGACTGAAGCTTTCTTT; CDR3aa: CASSQDTRTEAFF
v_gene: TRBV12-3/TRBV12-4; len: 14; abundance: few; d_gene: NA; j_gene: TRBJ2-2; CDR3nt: TGTGCCAGCAGTTTTGCAGGGAACACCGGGGAGCTGTTTTTT; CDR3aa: CASSFAGNTGELFF
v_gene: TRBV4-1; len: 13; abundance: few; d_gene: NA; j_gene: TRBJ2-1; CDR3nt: TGCGCCAGCAGCCAACTACCCGCGGGTGAGCAGTTCTTC; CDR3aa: CASSQLPAGEQFF
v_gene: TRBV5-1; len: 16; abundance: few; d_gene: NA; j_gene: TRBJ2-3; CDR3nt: TGCGCCAGCAGCTTGGAGTACGGATCTAGCACAGATACGCAGTATTTT; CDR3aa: CASSLEYGSSTDTQYF
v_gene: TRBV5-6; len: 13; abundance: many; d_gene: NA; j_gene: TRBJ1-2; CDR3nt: TGTGCCAGCAGCCAAAGAATAAACAGGGAAGCCTCCTTC; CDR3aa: CASSQRINREASF
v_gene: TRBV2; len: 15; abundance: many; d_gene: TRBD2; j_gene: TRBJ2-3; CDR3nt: TGTGCCAGCAGTGCCCAGCGGGGGAACACAGATACGCAGTATTTT; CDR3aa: CASSAQRGNTDTQYF
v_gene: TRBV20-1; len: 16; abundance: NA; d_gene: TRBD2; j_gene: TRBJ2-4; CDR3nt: TGCAGTGCTAGAACCGGGGGGAGCGGGGGCCCAAACATTCAGTACTTC; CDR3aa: CSARTGGSGGPNIQYF
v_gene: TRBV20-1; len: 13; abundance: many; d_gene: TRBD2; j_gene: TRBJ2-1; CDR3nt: TGCAGTGCTAGCGGGACTAGCGTTAATGAGCAGTTCTTC; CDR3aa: CSASGTSVNEQFF
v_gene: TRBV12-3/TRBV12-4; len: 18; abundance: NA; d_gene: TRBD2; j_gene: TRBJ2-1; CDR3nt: TGTGCCAGCAGTTTAAGACCGGGGAGGGCCCTGATGTACAATGAGCAGTTCTTC; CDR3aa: CASSLRPGRALMYNEQFF
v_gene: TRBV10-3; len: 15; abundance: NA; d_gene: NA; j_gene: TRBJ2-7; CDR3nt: TGTGCCATCAGGCCACAGGGGACTAGCTCCTACGAGCAGTACTTC; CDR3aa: CAIRPQGTSSYEQYF
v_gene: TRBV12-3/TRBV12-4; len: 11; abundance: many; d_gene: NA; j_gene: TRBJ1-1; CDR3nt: TGTGCCAGCAGTTTGGGCGGTGAAGCTTTCTTT; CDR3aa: CASSLGGEAFF
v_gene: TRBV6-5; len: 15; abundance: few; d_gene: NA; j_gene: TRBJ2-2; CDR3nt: TGTGCCAGCAGTTACGCCGGGACCGGCACCGGGGAGCTGTTTTTT; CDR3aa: CASSYAGTGTGELFF
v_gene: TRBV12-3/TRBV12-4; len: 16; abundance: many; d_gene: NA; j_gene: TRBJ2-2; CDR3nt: TGTGCCAGCAGCCCAAGGGGACACAGGAACACCGGGGAGCTGTTTTTT; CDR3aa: CASSPRGHRNTGELFF
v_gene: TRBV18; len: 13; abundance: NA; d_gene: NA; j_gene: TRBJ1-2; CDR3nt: TGTGCCAGCTCACCAGAGGGTAGGGGTGGCTACACCTTC; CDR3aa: CASSPEGRGGYTF
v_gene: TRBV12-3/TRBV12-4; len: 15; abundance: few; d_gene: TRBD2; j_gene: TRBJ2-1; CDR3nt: TGTGCCAGCAGTCGGGCGGGGGGAGCCTACAATGAGCAGTTCTTC; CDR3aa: CASSRAGGAYNEQFF
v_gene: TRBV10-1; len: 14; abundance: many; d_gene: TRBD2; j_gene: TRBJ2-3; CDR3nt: TGCGCCAGCAGTGAAGGCGGGGGAGCAGATACGCAGTATTTT; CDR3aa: CASSEGGGADTQYF
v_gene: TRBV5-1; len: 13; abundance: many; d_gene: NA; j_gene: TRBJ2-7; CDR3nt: TGCGCCAGCAGCTTGGGAGGGAACTACGAGCAGTACTTC; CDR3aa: CASSLGGNYEQYF
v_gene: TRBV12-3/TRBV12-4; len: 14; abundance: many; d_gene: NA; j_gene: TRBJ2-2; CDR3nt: TGTGCCAGCAGTCGGACAAGGAACACCGGGGAGCTGTTTTTT; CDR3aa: CASSRTRNTGELFF
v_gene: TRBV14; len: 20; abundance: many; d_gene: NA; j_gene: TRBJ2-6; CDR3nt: TGTGCCAGCAGCCAAGATGGTTGGAGACGGCTGAACTCTGGGGCCAACGTCCTGACTTTC; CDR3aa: CASSQDGWRRLNSGANVLTF
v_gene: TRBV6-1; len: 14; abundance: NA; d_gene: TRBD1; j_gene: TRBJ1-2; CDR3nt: TGTGCCAGCAGAGAGGACAGGGGCAACTATGGCTACACCTTC; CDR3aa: CASREDRGNYGYTF
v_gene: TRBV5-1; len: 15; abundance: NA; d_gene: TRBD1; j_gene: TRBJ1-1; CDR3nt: TGCGCCAGCAGCTTTCCGGACAGGGTTAACACTGAAGCTTTCTTT; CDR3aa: CASSFPDRVNTEAFF
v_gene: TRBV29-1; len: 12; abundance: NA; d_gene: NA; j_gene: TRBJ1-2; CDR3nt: TGCATCCTAGGGGAGGAGGCAGGTGGCTACACCTTC; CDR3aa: CILGEEAGGYTF
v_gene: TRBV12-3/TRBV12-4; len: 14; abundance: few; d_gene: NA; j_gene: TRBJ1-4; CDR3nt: TGTGCCAGCAGTTTTGGGGGGATAGAGGAAAAACTGTTTTTT; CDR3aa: CASSFGGIEEKLFF
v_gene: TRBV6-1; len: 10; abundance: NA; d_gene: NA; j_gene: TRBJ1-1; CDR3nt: TGTGCCAGCCGGAACGCTGAAGCTTTCTTT; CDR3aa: CASRNAEAFF
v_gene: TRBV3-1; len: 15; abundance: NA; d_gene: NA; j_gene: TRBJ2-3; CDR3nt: TGTGCCAGCTGCAAACTGGGGACTTGGACAGATACGCAGTATTTT; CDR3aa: CASCKLGTWTDTQYF
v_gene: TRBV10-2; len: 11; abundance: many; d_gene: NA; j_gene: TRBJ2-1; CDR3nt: TGCGCCAGCAGTTCGAACAATGAGCAGTTCTTC; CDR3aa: CASSSNNEQFF
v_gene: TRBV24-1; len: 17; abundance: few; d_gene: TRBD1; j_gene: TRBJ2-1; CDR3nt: TGTGCCACCAGTGATGAGACCGGGACAGGGGGTTTGGGTGAGCAGTTCTTC; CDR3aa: CATSDETGTGGLGEQFF
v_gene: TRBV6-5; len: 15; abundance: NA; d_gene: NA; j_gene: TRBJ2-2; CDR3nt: TGTGCCAGCAGTTACGGGACAAAGAACACCGGGGAGCTGTTTTTT; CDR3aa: CASSYGTKNTGELFF
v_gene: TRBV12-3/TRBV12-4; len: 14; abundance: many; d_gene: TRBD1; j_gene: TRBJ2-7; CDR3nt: TGTGCCAGCAGTAGCAGGGGGCAGTTAGGGGAGCAGTACTTC; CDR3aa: CASSSRGQLGEQYF
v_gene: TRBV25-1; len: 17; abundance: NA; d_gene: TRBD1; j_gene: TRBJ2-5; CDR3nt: TGTGCCAGCGCCGGGGGTCCGGGACAGGCCCAACAAGAGACCCAGTACTTC; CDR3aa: CASAGGPGQAQQETQYF
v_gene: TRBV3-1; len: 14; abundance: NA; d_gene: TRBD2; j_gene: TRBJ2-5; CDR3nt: TGTGCCAGCAGCCTCATGGGAGGGACCGAGACCCAGTACTTC; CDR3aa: CASSLMGGTETQYF
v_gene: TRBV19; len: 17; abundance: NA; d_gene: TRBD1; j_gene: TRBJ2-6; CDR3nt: TGTGCCAGTAGGTTAGGACAGGGCCACTCTGGGGCCAACGTCCTGACTTTC; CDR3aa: CASRLGQGHSGANVLTF
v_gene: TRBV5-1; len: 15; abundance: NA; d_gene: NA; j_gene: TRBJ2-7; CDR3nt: TGCGCCAGCCCCAAGGGGAGGCCGGCCTCCTACGAGCAGTACTTC; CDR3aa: CASPKGRPASYEQYF
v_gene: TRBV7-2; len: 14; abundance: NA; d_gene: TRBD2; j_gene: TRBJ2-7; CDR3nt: TGTGCCAGCAGCTTAGGCCTAGCGGGTTACGAGCAGTACTTC; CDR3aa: CASSLGLAGYEQYF